The table lists the clone carrying this T cell receptor (beta chain) with many counts. The antigen remains undetermined. The data are from a study of T cell repertoires in cytomegalovirus infection. Study background: Public TCR beta signatures indicated both CMV infection and matching HLA type.

Points from the study as a whole: HLA-C-restricted CMV-specific TCR beta clonotypes prevailed in the ex vivo response. Pooled public TCR beta family frequency picked out CMV carriers with the relevant HLA.

Per the germline V gene, CDR1 is SGHTA and CDR2 is FQGNSA. This CDR3 has 14 amino acids. Unmatched junction bases numbered 4, after V lost 1 base and J lost 8 bases. Via MiXCR, TCRdb re-called the reads, giving one row per CDR3 protein. The table has about 740,000 distinct CDR3 sequences, around 32% seen once. The J gene is TRBJ2-3, the V gene TRBV7-2; TRBD2 matches 9 bases. The receptor was isolated from a human donor in good health (CMV status not recorded). Some clones in this sample may be carry-over from other donors' samples. This sample comprised cultured PBMCs, obtained from culture after CMV antigen stimulation. Written as DNA, the CDR3 is TGTGCCAGCAGCTTAGGCGGGGGGGCGATTACGCAGTATTTT. Its protein is CASSLGGGAITQYF.